This T cell receptor (beta chain) was identified during a study of T cells in Graves' hyperthyroidism and ophthalmopathy. Notes on the study in general: Most clonotypes that expanded in the thyroid above 0.001 also showed up in blood.

CDR1 and CDR2 (germline): SGHRS, YFSETQ. This CDR3 region has 16 residues. The V segment lost 4 bases and the J segment 0 bases; nucleotides outside the gene matches: 7. TCR beta CDR3 sequences were amplified from RNA transcripts. The HTBI primer set served for first-round RT-PCR of the TCR CDR3. TCRdb redid the calling of the multiplex PCR reads with MiXCR, one entry per CDR3 protein. The top ten hold approximately 35% of the sample, which has under 250,000 distinct CDR3 sequences, approximately 24% seen once. This clonotype was seen at least ten times. Its antigen is not known. The study included ophthalmopathy patients with Clinical Activity Score at least 3, NOSPECS grade at least 4 and duration under 3 months.

The chain is built from TRBV5-1 and TRBJ1-1; 9 bases agree with TRBD1. Sequencing input: blood. The clonotype originates from a woman aged 35 to 49 with Graves' ophthalmopathy. As DNA, the CDR3 is TGCGCCAGCAGCCCCCCCGGGACAGGGCTGAACACTGAAGCTTTCTTT. Its protein is CASSPPGTGLNTEAFF.